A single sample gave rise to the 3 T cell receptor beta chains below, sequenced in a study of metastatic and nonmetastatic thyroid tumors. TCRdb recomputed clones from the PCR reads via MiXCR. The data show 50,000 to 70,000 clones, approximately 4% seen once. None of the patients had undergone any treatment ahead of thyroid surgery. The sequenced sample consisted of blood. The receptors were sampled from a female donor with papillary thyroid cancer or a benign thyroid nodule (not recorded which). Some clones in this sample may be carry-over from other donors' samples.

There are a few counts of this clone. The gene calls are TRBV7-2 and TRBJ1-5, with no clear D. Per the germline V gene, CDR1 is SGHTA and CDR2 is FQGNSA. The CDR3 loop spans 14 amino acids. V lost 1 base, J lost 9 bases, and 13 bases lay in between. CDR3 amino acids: CASSLGVSRLPQHF. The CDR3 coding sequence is TGTGCCAGCAGCTTAGGGGTGTCCCGTCTGCCCCAGCATTTT.

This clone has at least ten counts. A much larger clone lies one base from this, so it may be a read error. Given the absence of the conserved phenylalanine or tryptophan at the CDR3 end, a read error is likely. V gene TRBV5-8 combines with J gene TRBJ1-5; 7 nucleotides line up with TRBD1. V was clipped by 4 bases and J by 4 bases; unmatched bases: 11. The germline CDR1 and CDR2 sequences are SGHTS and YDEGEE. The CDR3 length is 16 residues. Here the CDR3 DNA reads TGTGCCAGCAGCCGAAATAGACAGGGTGGGAATCAGCCCCAGCATCTT. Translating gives CASSRNRQGGNQPQHL.

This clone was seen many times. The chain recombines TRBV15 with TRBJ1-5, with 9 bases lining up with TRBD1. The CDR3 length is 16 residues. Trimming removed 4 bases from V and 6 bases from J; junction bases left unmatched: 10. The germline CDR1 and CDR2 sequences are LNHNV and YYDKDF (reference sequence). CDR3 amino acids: CATSTDRDRAPQPQHF. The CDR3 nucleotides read TGTGCCACCAGCACTGACCGGGACAGGGCTCCTCAGCCCCAGCATTTT.